Listed below are T cell receptor beta chains from one sample, sequenced in a study of vaccination and CD4 T cells after COVID-19. Via MiXCR, TCRdb re-called the PCR reads, giving one row per CDR3 protein. This table holds 9,500 to 12,000 distinct CDR3 sequences, 65% found once. These receptors have no identified antigens. Material: CD4+ T cells from blood, cultured in vitro, obtained before SARS-CoV-2 vaccination. The receptors here all came from a human donor who had recovered from COVID-19. Each CDR3 is given with its conserved first and last residue. D genes are given only for firm matches. Size tells how often a clone was seen (once, few, many) or the class of an expanded clone, and some rows leave it out.

>.|TRBV4-1|TRBJ1-5|.
CASSQVPGSNQPQHF
TGCGCCAGCAGCCAAGTTCCGGGGAGCAATCAGCCCCAGCATTTT
>few|TRBV27|TRBJ2-2|.
CASSFRQGFATGELFF
TGTGCCAGCAGTTTTCGGCAGGGGTTTGCCACCGGGGAGCTGTTTTTT
>.|TRBV29-1|TRBJ2-7|.
CSVVLASRSSYEQYF
TGCAGCGTTGTGTTGGCAAGCCGAAGCTCCTACGAGCAGTACTTC
>.|TRBV10-3|TRBJ1-1|.
CAISTGTNTNTEAFF
TGTGCCATCAGTACCGGGACAAATACGAACACTGAAGCTTTCTTT
>few|TRBV7-2|TRBJ1-2|.
CASSLFTEYGYTF
TGTGCCAGCAGCTTATTCACTGAGTATGGCTACACCTTC
>.|TRBV6-1|TRBJ2-1|.
CASLRTILVYNEQFF
TGTGCCAGCCTCCGGACTATTTTGGTCTACAATGAGCAGTTCTTC
>.|TRBV19|TRBJ2-7|TRBD2
CASSNRASGSPYEQYF
TGTGCCAGTAGTAATCGGGCTAGCGGGTCTCCCTACGAGCAGTACTTC
>.|TRBV20-1|TRBJ2-5|TRBD2
CSAPQLERGQETQYF
TGCAGTGCCCCCCAGTTGGAGCGGGGACAAGAGACCCAGTACTTC
>.|TRBV7-2|TRBJ2-3|TRBD2
CASSSTSGSPTDTQYF
TGTGCCAGCAGCTCGACTAGCGGGAGTCCCACAGATACGCAGTATTTT
>.|TRBV7-8|TRBJ2-6|.
CASSSSGANVLTF
TGTGCCAGCAGCAGTTCTGGGGCCAACGTCCTGACTTTC
>once|TRBV19|TRBJ2-1|.
CASSIKRVGNEQFF
TGTGCCAGTAGTATTAAGCGTGTGGGCAATGAGCAGTTCTTC
>few|TRBV20-1|TRBJ2-6|.
CSARPQSGANVLTF
TGCAGTGCTCGTCCGCAGTCTGGGGCCAACGTCCTGACTTTC
>.|TRBV6-1|TRBJ2-7|TRBD1
CASKFGQGSDEQYF
TGTGCCAGCAAATTTGGACAGGGTAGCGACGAGCAGTACTTC
>.|TRBV28|TRBJ2-1|TRBD1
CATGRQGNLNEQFF
TGTGCCACCGGACGACAGGGCAATTTGAATGAGCAGTTCTTC
>.|TRBV6-1|TRBJ2-1|TRBD2
CASSLAGGSSYNEQFF
TGTGCCAGCAGCCTAGCGGGGGGAAGCTCCTACAATGAGCAGTTCTTC
>few|TRBV20-1|TRBJ2-7|.
CSAIKARSPYEQYF
TGCAGTGCTATTAAGGCTAGAAGTCCCTACGAGCAGTACTTC
>.|TRBV7-2|TRBJ1-5|.
CASSANRDQQPQHF
TGTGCCAGCAGCGCCAACAGGGATCAACAGCCCCAGCATTTT
>.|TRBV10-3|TRBJ1-6|.
CAITGSQGNSPLHF
TGTGCCATCACCGGATCGCAGGGAAATTCACCCCTCCACTTT
>.|TRBV30|TRBJ1-6|TRBD1
CAWSRGGRSYNSPLHF
TGTGCCTGGAGCAGGGGGGGCCGCTCCTATAATTCACCCCTCCACTTT
>.|TRBV18|TRBJ1-3|.
CASSQGAGNTIYF
TGTGCCAGCTCACAGGGGGCTGGAAACACCATATATTTT
>.|TRBV12-3/TRBV12-4|TRBJ1-5|.
CASSFSRGEPQHF
TGTGCCAGCAGTTTCTCTCGAGGTGAGCCCCAGCATTTT
>.|TRBV28|TRBJ1-1|.
CASSSPGGTEAFF
TGTGCCAGCAGTTCCCCGGGTGGCACTGAAGCTTTCTTT
>.|TRBV20-1|TRBJ2-1|TRBD2
CSAPHGTSTLGEQFF
TGCAGTGCACCCCACGGGACTAGCACCCTTGGGGAGCAGTTCTTC
>.|TRBV9|TRBJ2-2|.
CASSVAPTGELFF
TGTGCCAGCAGCGTAGCCCCCACCGGGGAGCTGTTTTTT
>.|TRBV20-1|TRBJ1-2|.
CSAVPPTDGYTF
TGCAGTGCCGTCCCCCCGACCGATGGCTACACCTTC
>.|TRBV2|TRBJ2-5|TRBD2
CASSLAEETQYF
TGTGCCAGCAGTCTAGCGGAAGAGACCCAGTACTTC
>.|TRBV7-8|TRBJ2-3|.
CASSLVSTDTQYF
TGTGCCAGCAGCTTAGTAAGCACAGATACGCAGTATTTT
>.|TRBV28|TRBJ1-2|TRBD1
CASSSPRGNTF
TGTGCCAGCAGTTCCCCCAGGGGGAACACCTTC
>.|TRBV19|TRBJ2-1|TRBD2
CASSIPGLAGFQQFF
TGTGCCAGTAGTATACCGGGACTAGCGGGATTCCAGCAGTTCTTC
>.|TRBV24-1|TRBJ2-1|TRBD2
CATSAGGLVLNEQFF
TGTGCCACCAGTGCCGGGGGACTAGTACTCAATGAGCAGTTCTTC
>.|TRBV28|TRBJ1-2|.
CASSLEGQGHEGYTF
TGTGCCAGCAGTTTAGAGGGGCAGGGACACGAAGGCTACACCTTC
>.|TRBV20-1|TRBJ2-3|.
CSARVQSGTDTQYF
TGCAGTGCTAGAGTCCAGTCCGGCACAGATACGCAGTATTTT
>once|TRBV19|TRBJ1-2|TRBD1
CASSPTPGTGGGRGYTF
TGTGCCAGTAGTCCCACCCCCGGGACAGGGGGCGGGCGAGGCTACACCTTC
>.|TRBV20-1|TRBJ1-2|.
CSAIRINNYGYTF
TGCAGTGCTATCAGAATCAATAACTATGGCTACACCTTC
>.|TRBV6-2/TRBV6-3|TRBJ2-3|TRBD2
CASRLAGGHTDTQYF
TGTGCCAGCAGACTAGCGGGAGGGCACACAGATACGCAGTATTTT
>.|TRBV28|TRBJ2-5|.
CASSLGRGETQYF
TGTGCCAGCAGTTTGGGCAGGGGTGAGACCCAGTACTTC
>few|TRBV20-1|TRBJ2-1|.
CSAVRDPAYNEQFF
TGCAGTGCTGTCCGGGACCCCGCCTACAATGAGCAGTTCTTC
>.|TRBV6-1|TRBJ2-2|.
CASNRGGTGELFF
TGTGCCAGCAACCGGGGCGGGACCGGGGAGCTGTTTTTT
>.|TRBV20-1|TRBJ2-2|.
CSAWRANTGELFF
TGCAGTGCTTGGAGGGCGAACACCGGGGAGCTGTTTTTT
>.|TRBV6-1|TRBJ2-3|TRBD2
CATGARLAGSDTQYF
TGTGCCACCGGGGCCAGACTAGCGGGTTCAGATACGCAGTATTTT
>.|TRBV7-9|TRBJ2-1|TRBD2
CASSPREWTSGIYNEQFF
TGTGCCAGCAGCCCCCGCGAATGGACTAGCGGGATATACAATGAGCAGTTCTTC
>few|TRBV18|TRBJ2-5|.
CASSTQETQYF
TGTGCCAGCTCAACCCAAGAGACCCAGTACTTC
>once|TRBV5-1|TRBJ2-7|TRBD2
CASSLGGRSEQYF
TGCGCCAGCAGCCTGGGGGGGAGAAGCGAGCAGTACTTC
>.|TRBV6-5|TRBJ2-7|TRBD2
CASSYSLSSGNYEQYF
TGTGCCAGCAGTTACTCCCTGTCTAGCGGGAACTACGAGCAGTACTTC
>.|TRBV15|TRBJ1-2|TRBD1
CATSPSGTVNYGYTF
TGTGCCACCAGCCCATCGGGGACAGTTAACTATGGCTACACCTTC
>.|TRBV10-3|TRBJ2-2|.
CAISVGGELFF
TGTGCCATCAGTGTTGGCGGGGAGCTGTTTTTT
>.|TRBV12-3/TRBV12-4|TRBJ2-7|.
CASSLNGYEQYF
TGTGCCAGCAGTTTGAATGGCTACGAGCAGTACTTC
>.|TRBV2|TRBJ2-3|.
CASSGGVGTDTQYF
TGTGCCAGCAGTGGGGGGGTGGGCACAGATACGCAGTATTTT